The clone carrying this TCR beta chain was seen ten or more times. Its antigen is unknown. The record originates from a study of T-cell reconstitution after alpha-beta-depleted transplantation in children. Study observations and caveats: Several patients had high TCRbeta diversity at day 60; it came from surviving recipient T cells and thymic progenitors. At around two months after transplant, the alpha-beta T cells were reportedly derived from several hundred expanded clones that came from non-depleted graft cells. T-cell counts and diversity at one year following transplant were attributed mainly to newly produced T cells.

The V gene end was trimmed by 5 bases and the J gene end by 7 bases; junction bases not matched to a gene: 9. This CDR3 spans 15 amino acids. Germline CDR1 reads SGHTA; CDR2 reads FQGNSA. Unique molecular identifiers featured in how the TCRbeta library was prepared. TCRdb fed the PCR reads into MiXCR, producing one record per CDR3 protein. The sample records 45,000 to 55,000 distinct CDR3 sequences, approximately 6.1% being singletons. Sequencing used PBMCs, mostly from graft donor cells, obtained 60 days after TCRalphabeta/CD19-depleted stem cell transplant. This TCR was recovered from a female patient aged 2 to 10 who had a stem cell transplant for aplastic anemia, so the T cells may come from the graft donor. V is TRBV7-2 and J is TRBJ2-2, with 8 bases fitting TRBD2. CDR3 sequence reads: CASSRKTSVRGELFF. In nucleotides, the CDR3 is TGTGCCAGCAGCCGAAAGACTAGCGTACGCGGGGAGCTGTTTTTT.